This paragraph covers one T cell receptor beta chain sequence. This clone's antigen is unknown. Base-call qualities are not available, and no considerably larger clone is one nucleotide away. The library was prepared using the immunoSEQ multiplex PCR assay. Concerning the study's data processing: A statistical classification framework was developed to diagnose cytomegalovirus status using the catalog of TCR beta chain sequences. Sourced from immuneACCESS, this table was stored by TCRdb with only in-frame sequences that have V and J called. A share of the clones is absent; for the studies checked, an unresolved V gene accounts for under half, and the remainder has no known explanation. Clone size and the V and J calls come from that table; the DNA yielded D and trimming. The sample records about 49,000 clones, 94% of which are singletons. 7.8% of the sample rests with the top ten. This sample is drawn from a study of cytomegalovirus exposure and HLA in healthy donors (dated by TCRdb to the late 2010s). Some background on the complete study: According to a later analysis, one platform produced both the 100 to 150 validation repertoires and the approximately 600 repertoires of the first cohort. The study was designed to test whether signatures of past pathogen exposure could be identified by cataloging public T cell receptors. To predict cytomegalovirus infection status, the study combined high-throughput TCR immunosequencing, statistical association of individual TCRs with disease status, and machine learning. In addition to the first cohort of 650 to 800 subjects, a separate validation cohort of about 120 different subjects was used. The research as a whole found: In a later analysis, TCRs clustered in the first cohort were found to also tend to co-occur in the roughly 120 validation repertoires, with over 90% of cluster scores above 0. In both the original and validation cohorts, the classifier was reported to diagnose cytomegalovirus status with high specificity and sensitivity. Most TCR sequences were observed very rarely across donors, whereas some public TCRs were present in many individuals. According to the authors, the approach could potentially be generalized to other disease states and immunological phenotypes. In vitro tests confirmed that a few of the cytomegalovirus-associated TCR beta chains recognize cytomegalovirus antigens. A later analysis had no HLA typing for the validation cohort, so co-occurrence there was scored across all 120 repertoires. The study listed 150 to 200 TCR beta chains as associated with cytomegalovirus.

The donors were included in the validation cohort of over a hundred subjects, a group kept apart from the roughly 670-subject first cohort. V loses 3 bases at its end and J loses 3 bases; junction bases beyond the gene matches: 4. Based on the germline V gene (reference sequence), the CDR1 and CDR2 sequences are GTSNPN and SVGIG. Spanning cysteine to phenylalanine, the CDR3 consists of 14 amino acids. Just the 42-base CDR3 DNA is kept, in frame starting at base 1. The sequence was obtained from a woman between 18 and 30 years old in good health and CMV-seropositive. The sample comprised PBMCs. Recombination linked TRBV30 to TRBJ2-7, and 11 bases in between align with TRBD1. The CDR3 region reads CAWRAGTGGYEQYF. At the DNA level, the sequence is TGTGCCTGGAGGGCCGGGACAGGGGGCTACGAGCAGTACTTC. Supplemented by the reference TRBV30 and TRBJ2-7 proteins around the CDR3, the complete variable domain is SQTIHQWPATLVQPVGSPLSLECTVEGTSNPNLYWYRQAAGRGLQLLFYSVGIGQISSEVPQNLSASRPQDRQFILSSKKLLLSDSGFYLCAWRAGTGGYEQYFGPGTRLTVT.